The 8 T cell receptor beta chains presented below share a single source sample, sequenced in a study of response to subunit inactivated influenza vaccine. TCRdb called the RT-PCR reads again in MiXCR, with one record for every CDR3 protein. There are some 500,000 distinct CDR3 sequences in the sample; 16% occur only once, and 2.5% to 3.5% lies in the top ten. Sample: CD4+ T cells sorted from PBMCs, taken 23 to 25 months after vaccination. Receptors originate from a man aged 45 to 70 who received an inactivated influenza vaccine.

This clonotype was recorded a few times. The chain combines TRBV30 with TRBJ2-2; tentatively, D is TRBD2 (5 bases). From germline, CDR1 is GTSNPN and CDR2 SVGIG (reference sequence). Trimming pared 2 bases from V and 6 bases from J, leaving 10 bases between. This CDR3 has 13 residues. As DNA, the CDR3 is TGTGCCTGGAGTTTGCTAGCACCCGGGGAGCTGTTTTTT. As protein: CAWSLLAPGELFF.

This chain uses TRBV9 with TRBJ2-3, with 7 bases lining up with TRBD2. In germline, CDR1 is SGDLS, CDR2 YYNGEE. The CDR3 has 15 residues. V shed 4 bases, J shed 2 bases, and the junction held 7 bases outside the gene matches. The CDR3 nucleotides are TGTGCCAGCAGCCCTAGGGAGGGCCTCACAGATACGCAGTATTTT. Residues: CASSPREGLTDTQYF. The full variable domain, its missing parts supplied by reference TRBV9 and TRBJ2-3, is DSGVTQTPKHLITATGQRVTLRCSPRSGDLSVYWYQQSLDQGLQFLIQYYNGEERAKGNILERFSAQQFPDLHSELNLSSLELGDSALYFCASSPREGLTDTQYFGPGTRLTVL.

This clonotype occurred a few times. The chain links TRBV19 to TRBJ1-5; no firm D call. CDR3 size: 14 residues. Germline CDR1 reads LNHDA; CDR2 reads SQIVND (reference sequence). Trimming shortened V by 4 bases and J by 0 bases, and 7 bases separated the two germline ends. In nucleotides, the CDR3 is TGTGCCAGTAGTACGGACCCTAGCAATCAGCCCCAGCATTTT. Amino acid sequence: CASSTDPSNQPQHF. Full variable domain (outside the CDR3, taken from reference TRBV19 and TRBJ1-5): DGGITQSPKYLFRKEGQNVTLSCEQNLNHDAMYWYRQDPGQGLRLIYYSQIVNDFQKGDIAEGYSVSREKKESFPLTVTSAQKNPTAFYLCASSTDPSNQPQHFGDGTRLSIL.

The table lists this clonotype with a few counts. The chain couples TRBV6-4 to TRBJ2-1, with D unresolved. V was pared by 5 bases and J by 5 bases, with 7 bases between. Germline CDR1 and CDR2: MRHNA and SNTAGT. This CDR3 is built from 12 residues. The DNA for the CDR3 is TGTGCCAGCAGTAAGCCAGACAATGAGCAGTTCTTC. Amino acids: CASSKPDNEQFF.

This clonotype turned up a few times. The CDR3 spells CAISPFQGAETEAFF. CDR3 sequence (DNA): TGTGCCATCAGCCCATTTCAGGGGGCGGAGACTGAAGCTTTCTTT. The V call is TRBV10-3, the J call TRBJ1-1; 8 bases match TRBD1. This CDR3 contains 15 residues. The J segment lost 5 bases and the V segment lost 6 bases, leaving 11 bases of the junction unmatched. Germline values: CDR1 ENHRY, CDR2 SYGVKD.

This clonotype was seen just once. V is TRBV9 and J is TRBJ2-7, with D perhaps matching TRBD2 (6 bases). V lost 3 bases to trimming and J lost 0 bases, with 10 bases between them. CDR1 SGDLS and CDR2 YYNGEE come from the germline V gene. The CDR3 extends over 14 amino acids. DNA of the CDR3: TGTGCCAGCAGCGCGGCGGGAAGCTCCTACGAGCAGTACTTC. Protein sequence: CASSAAGSSYEQYF.

The chain joins TRBV29-1 to TRBJ2-7; perhaps TRBD1 as D (5 bases). Trimming removed 4 bases at V and 3 bases at J, with 16 bases between. Germline CDR1 reads SQVTM; CDR2 reads ANQGSEA. This CDR3 is built from 14 residues. The CDR3: CSVVLPDRDYEQYF. As DNA, the CDR3 is TGCAGCGTTGTTCTCCCCGACAGAGACTACGAGCAGTACTTC.

The rearrangement joins TRBV5-6 to TRBJ2-5; unclear D gene. The germline V and J ends were trimmed by 0 bases and 4 bases, with 10 bases remaining between them. The CDR3 is 14 residues long. Germline CDR1 reads SGHDT; CDR2 reads YYEEEE. The CDR3 coding sequence is TGTGCCAGCAGCTTGGTCGGCTACTTAGAGACCCAGTACTTC. This translates into CASSLVGYLETQYF.